These 25 T cell receptor beta chains originate from one sample sequenced in a study of blood T cells in healthy people across ages. PCR was performed a second time for about 7 to 11 cycles using a sample-barcoded 5' primer and a J-beta primer mix. TCRdb passed the 5' RACE reads through MiXCR, listing each CDR3 protein once. The table has 1.5 million to 2 million distinct CDR3 sequences, approximately 50% seen once. Material: blood. These receptors all come from a woman aged 40 to 55 in good health.

This clonotype occurred a few times. The CDR3 protein is CASSTAGGQNYGYTF. The CDR3, as DNA: TGTGCCAGCAGTACCGCCGGGGGACAGAACTATGGCTACACCTTC. The rearrangement links TRBV28 to TRBJ1-2; 7 bases are a match to TRBD1. V trimming: 5 bases; J trimming: 2 bases; junction bases outside the gene matches: 8. CDR1 MDHEN and CDR2 SYDVKM come from the germline V gene. The CDR3 sequence is 15 residues long.

About this clonotype: At one boundary the junction diverges from the germline segment, which might be a read error. This chain connects TRBV15 to TRBJ2-5; 14 positions agree with TRBD2. There are 16 residues in the CDR3. CDR1 and CDR2 (germline): LNHNV, YYDKDF (reference sequence). The CDR3 loop reads CATSSWGLAGEEAQYF. CDR3 nucleotide sequence: TGTGCCACCAGCAGCTGGGGACTAGCGGGGGAAGAGGCCCAGTACTTC.

The J gene is TRBJ2-1, the V gene TRBV3-1, with a possible D match to TRBD2 (5 bases). From germline, CDR1 is LGHDT and CDR2 YNNKEL (reference sequence). The V end was cut by 0 bases, the J end by 9 bases, with 12 bases between. This CDR3 contains 14 residues. The CDR3 sequence is CASSQDRPGSEQFF. CDR3 coding DNA: TGTGCCAGCAGCCAAGATCGGCCGGGGAGTGAGCAGTTCTTC.

This clonotype was seen a handful of times. The chain employs TRBV6-1 and TRBJ1-6; a possible D gene is TRBD1 (6 bases). From germline, CDR1 is MNHNS and CDR2 SASEGT. This CDR3 spans 16 amino acids. V dropped 4 bases and J dropped 10 bases, with 20 bases sitting between them. The CDR3 protein is CASSAGFGQIQSPLHF. The CDR3, as DNA: TGTGCCAGCAGTGCCGGATTTGGACAGATTCAGTCACCCCTCCACTTT.

This chain links TRBV6-2 or TRBV6-3 with TRBJ2-7; the D is unclear. V was pared by 4 bases and J by 4 bases, with 14 bases between. The CDR3 covers 14 residues. Germline values: CDR1 MNHEY, CDR2 SVGEGT. The CDR3 sequence: CASSSHGSWYEQYF. In DNA, the CDR3 is TGTGCCAGCAGTTCCCACGGTAGTTGGTACGAGCAGTACTTC.

The table lists this clonotype with a count of one. This chain connects TRBV20-1 to TRBJ2-1; 12 bases fit TRBD2. CDR1 and CDR2 (germline): DFQATT, SNEGSKA (reference sequence). The CDR3 runs to 15 residues. Germline trimming cut 4 bases from V and 6 bases from J; bases unmatched to any gene: 7. The CDR3 region is CSANPSGGARNEQFF. As DNA, the CDR3 is TGCAGTGCTAACCCTAGCGGGGGGGCCCGCAATGAGCAGTTCTTC.

The V call is TRBV29-1, the J call TRBJ2-1, with 9 positions matching TRBD2. Germline values: CDR1 SQVTM, CDR2 ANQGSEA. There are 14 residues in the CDR3. The ends lost 5 bases at V and 4 bases at J; junction bases unmatched: 6. The CDR3 sequence: CSVIKTSGYNEQFF. CDR3 sequence (DNA): TGCAGCGTTATAAAAACTAGCGGGTACAATGAGCAGTTCTTC.

Remarks on this clonotype: Possible read error: a much larger clone is one base away. The chain carries TRBV29-1 and TRBJ1-4; possible D gene TRBD1, 5 bases. The V gene's germline CDR1 is SQVTM and CDR2 ANQGSEA. The CDR3 extends over 14 amino acids. For the CDR3, the DNA is TGCAGCGTTGCACCGGGACTAACTAATGAAAGACTGTTTTTT. It is translated as CSVAPGLTNERLFF.

This clonotype was observed at least ten times. The chain uses TRBV4-1 and TRBJ1-2, with no clear D. This CDR3 comprises 14 residues. Trimming removed 0 bases from V and 5 bases from J, with 10 bases in between. Germline V gene lookup returns CDR1 MGHRA and CDR2 YSYEKL. The CDR3 loop reads CASSQDGGPYGYTF. For the CDR3, the DNA is TGCGCCAGCAGCCAAGACGGAGGGCCTTATGGCTACACCTTC.

V is TRBV7-6 and J is TRBJ2-4; 8 bases agree with TRBD2. Germline V CDR1 and CDR2: SGHVS, FNYEAQ. With 5 bases clipped from V and 13 bases from J, the junction kept 19 bases outside the gene matches. This CDR3 spans 16 amino acids. CDR3: CASSPGGAGIYNEQYF. Written as DNA, the CDR3 is TGTGCCAGCAGCCCCGGGGGGGCCGGTATCTACAATGAGCAGTACTTC. The whole variable domain, filled in from reference TRBV7-6 and TRBJ2-4, reads GAGVSQSPRYKVTKRGQDVALRCDPISGHVSLYWYRQALGQGPEFLTYFNYEAQQDKSGLPNDRFSAERPEGSISTLTIQRTEQRDSAMYRCASSPGGAGIYNEQYFGAGTRLSVL.

The rearrangement uses TRBV9 and TRBJ1-2; 12 bases align to TRBD1. J was trimmed by 2 bases and V by 4 bases; bases with no gene match: 6. In germline, CDR1 is SGDLS, CDR2 YYNGEE. The CDR3 runs 16 residues. CDR3 residues: CASSTPGTGGNYGYTF. CDR3 bases: TGTGCCAGCAGCACGCCCGGGACAGGGGGCAACTATGGCTACACCTTC. Together with reference TRBV9 and TRBJ1-2, the CDR3 gives the full variable domain: DSGVTQTPKHLITATGQRVTLRCSPRSGDLSVYWYQQSLDQGLQFLIQYYNGEERAKGNILERFSAQQFPDLHSELNLSSLELGDSALYFCASSTPGTGGNYGYTFGSGTRLTVV.

This clonotype occurred once. The rearrangement joins TRBV12-3 or TRBV12-4 to TRBJ2-1; TRBD2 aligns across 7 bases. CDR3 size: 18 residues. The V gene end was trimmed by 6 bases and the J gene end by 7 bases; junction bases not matched to a gene: 21. The CDR3 DNA is TGTGCCAGCAGCCTTGGGCTACCGGGCGTAGCGGGTTGGAATGAGCAGTTCTTC. Translating gives CASSLGLPGVAGWNEQFF.

Concerning this clonotype: This sequence may be a read error, since a much larger clone differs from it by one base. J is TRBJ2-5 and V is TRBV20-1; D may be TRBD2 (5 bases). Germline V gives CDR1 DFQATT, CDR2 SNEGSKA (reference sequence). V lost 3 bases and J lost 2, with 19 bases in between. This CDR3 has 16 amino acids. The CDR3 nucleotides read TGCAGTGCTAGGAAGCGGCCAGTCCCGGGACAAGAGACCCAGTACTTC. Amino acids: CSARKRPVPGQETQYF.

J is TRBJ2-5 and V is TRBV6-2 or TRBV6-3; no reliable D call. This CDR3 has 15 amino acids. Germline CDR1 is MNHEY and CDR2 is SVGEGT. Trimming left V 6 bases short and J 2 bases short, with 16 bases between. The CDR3 here is CASSPGSRRQETQYF. CDR3 DNA: TGTGCCAGCAGCCCCGGTTCGCGCAGACAAGAGACCCAGTACTTC.

V gene TRBV7-6 combines with J gene TRBJ2-3; D might be TRBD1 (5 bases). The CDR3 has 14 residues. With 2 bases removed from V and 2 bases from J, the gap between germline ends came to 8 bases. The germline gives CDR1 SGHVS, CDR2 FNYEAQ. The CDR3 DNA reads TGTGCCAGCAGCTTAACAGGCCACACAGATACGCAGTATTTT. Its protein is CASSLTGHTDTQYF.

V is TRBV6-6 and J is TRBJ2-5; TRBD2 matches 8 bases. Germline V lookup: CDR1 MNHNY, CDR2 SVGAGI (reference sequence). The ends lost 1 base at V and 2 bases at J; junction bases unmatched: 6. This CDR3 is 16 amino acids long. CDR3 sequence: CASSYYTSGLQETQYF. The CDR3 coding sequence is TGTGCCAGCAGTTACTATACTAGCGGCCTACAAGAGACCCAGTACTTC.

The chain combines TRBV5-1 with TRBJ2-3, with 12 bases identical to TRBD1. The CDR3 extends over 17 amino acids. Germline V gene lookup returns CDR1 SGHRS and CDR2 YFSETQ. Trimming cost V 0 bases and J 5 bases; bases outside gene matches: 7. CDR3 protein: CASSLGGTGGRGDTQYF. As DNA, the CDR3 is TGCGCCAGCAGCTTGGGTGGGACAGGGGGCCGTGGAGATACGCAGTATTTT.

This clonotype was counted only a few times. CDR3 amino acids: CASSSSLAGQSSYNEQFF. As DNA, the CDR3 is TGTGCCAGCAGCTCCTCTCTAGCGGGACAGAGCTCCTACAATGAGCAGTTCTTC. This sequence joins TRBV7-8 and TRBJ2-1; TRBD2 matches at 9 bases. The CDR3 is 18 residues long. Trimming cost V 4 bases and J 0 bases; bases outside gene matches: 10. Germline values: CDR1 SGHVS, CDR2 FQNEAQ.

This clonotype was detected a few times. The V call is TRBV12-3 or TRBV12-4, the J call TRBJ1-2, with a possible D match to TRBD1 (6 bases). V lost 7 bases and J 4 bases, leaving 22 bases between the germline ends. CDR3 length equals 16 residues. The CDR3 nucleotides are TGTGCCAGCACCCTAGGGGGGACGGAGAGCTTCTATGGCTACACCTTC. This gives the protein CASTLGGTESFYGYTF.

This clonotype was picked up a small number of times. For the CDR3, the DNA is TGTGCCAGCAGCTCCAGCGGGGGGGTTGGGACCCAGTACTTC. The encoded protein is CASSSSGGVGTQYF. The rearrangement links TRBV9 to TRBJ2-5; TRBD2 aligns across 10 bases. The CDR3 contains 14 residues. Germline V CDR1 and CDR2: SGDLS, YYNGEE. V shed 4 bases, J shed 7 bases, and the junction held 7 bases outside the gene matches.

The J gene is TRBJ2-3, the V gene TRBV5-1; D is uncertain. Germline V gives CDR1 SGHRS, CDR2 YFSETQ. The ends were cut back, 0 bases at V and 4 bases at J, with 21 bases in the middle. There are 18 residues in the CDR3. The CDR3 nucleotides are TGCGCCAGCAGCTTGGTCGTGTCAGGAGCATATAAATCAGATACGCAGTATTTT. This translates into CASSLVVSGAYKSDTQYF.

This chain uses TRBV12-3 or TRBV12-4 with TRBJ1-2; D unresolved. V lost 2 bases and J lost 2, with 12 bases in between. The CDR3 consists of 15 residues. This CDR3 is CASSLRQVGNYGYTF. The CDR3 DNA is TGTGCCAGCAGTTTAAGGCAGGTTGGGAACTATGGCTACACCTTC.

This clonotype was counted between two and nine times. V usage is TRBV20-1 and J usage is TRBJ1-5; D gene uncertain. CDR3 size: 14 residues. V was clipped by 7 bases and J by 4 bases, with 17 bases between them. Germline lookup yields CDR1 DFQATT and CDR2 SNEGSKA (reference sequence). The CDR3 loop reads CSVEEGLANQPQHF. DNA for the CDR3: TGCAGTGTGGAGGAGGGCCTGGCAAATCAGCCCCAGCATTTT.

This clonotype was detected only a few times. V usage is TRBV4-3 and J usage is TRBJ2-5; 8 bases align to TRBD1. Unmatched junction bases numbered 11, after V lost 0 bases and J lost 5 bases. Germline CDR1 reads LGHNA; CDR2 reads YSLEER. The CDR3 spans 17 residues. CDR3 region: CASSQDTGGGSAETQYF. The CDR3 DNA sequence: TGCGCCAGCAGCCAAGATACAGGGGGAGGTAGCGCGGAGACCCAGTACTTC.

This clonotype was seen a handful of times. The chain employs TRBV11-1 and TRBJ2-3; the D gene is possibly TRBD2 (5 bases). Germline V lookup: CDR1 SGHAT, CDR2 FQDESV (reference sequence). The length of the CDR3 is 17 residues. V lost 5 bases and J 0 bases, leaving 18 bases between the germline ends. CDR3 sequence reads: CASSAPRGGGSTDTQYF. CDR3 coding DNA: TGTGCCAGCAGCGCCCCCCGGGGTGGCGGAAGCACAGATACGCAGTATTTT.